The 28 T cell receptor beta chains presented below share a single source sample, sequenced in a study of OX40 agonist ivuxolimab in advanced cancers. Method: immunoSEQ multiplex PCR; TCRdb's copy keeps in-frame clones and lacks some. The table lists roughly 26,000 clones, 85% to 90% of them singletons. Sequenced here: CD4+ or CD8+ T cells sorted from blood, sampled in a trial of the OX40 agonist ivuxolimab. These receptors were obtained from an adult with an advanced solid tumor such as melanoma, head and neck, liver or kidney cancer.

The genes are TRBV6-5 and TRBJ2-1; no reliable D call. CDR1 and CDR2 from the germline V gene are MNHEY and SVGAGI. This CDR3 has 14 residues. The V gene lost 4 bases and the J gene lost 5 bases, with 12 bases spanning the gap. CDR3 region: CASSSFVGNNEQFF. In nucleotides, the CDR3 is TGTGCCAGCAGTTCCTTTGTGGGTAACAATGAGCAGTTCTTC.

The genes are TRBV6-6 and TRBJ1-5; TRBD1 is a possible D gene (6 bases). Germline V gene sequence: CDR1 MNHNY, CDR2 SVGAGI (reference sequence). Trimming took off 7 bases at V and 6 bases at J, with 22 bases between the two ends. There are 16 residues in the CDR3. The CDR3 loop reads CASTTGWFRGSQPQHF. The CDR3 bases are TGTGCCAGCACCACCGGGTGGTTCAGGGGTAGTCAGCCCCAGCATTTT.

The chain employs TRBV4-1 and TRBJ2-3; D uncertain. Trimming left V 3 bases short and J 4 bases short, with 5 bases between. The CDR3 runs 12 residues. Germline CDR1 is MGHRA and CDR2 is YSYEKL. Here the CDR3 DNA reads TGCGCCAGCAGCCAGACGGCAGATACGCAGTATTTT. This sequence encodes CASSQTADTQYF.

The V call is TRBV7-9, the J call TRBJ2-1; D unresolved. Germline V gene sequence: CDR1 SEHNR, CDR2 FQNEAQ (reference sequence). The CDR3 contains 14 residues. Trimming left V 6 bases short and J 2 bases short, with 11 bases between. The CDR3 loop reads CASRGKLPYNEQFF. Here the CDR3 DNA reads TGTGCCAGCAGAGGGAAGCTCCCCTACAATGAGCAGTTCTTC.

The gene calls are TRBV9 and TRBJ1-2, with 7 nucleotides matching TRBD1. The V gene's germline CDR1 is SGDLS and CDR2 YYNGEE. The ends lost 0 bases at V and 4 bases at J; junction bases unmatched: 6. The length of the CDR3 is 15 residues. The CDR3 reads CASSVGQQGSYGYTF. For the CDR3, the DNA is TGTGCCAGCAGCGTAGGCCAACAGGGGAGCTATGGCTACACCTTC.

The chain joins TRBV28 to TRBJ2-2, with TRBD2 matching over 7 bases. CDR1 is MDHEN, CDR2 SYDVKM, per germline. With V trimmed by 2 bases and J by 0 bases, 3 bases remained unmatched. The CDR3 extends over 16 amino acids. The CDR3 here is CASSLLAETNTGELFF. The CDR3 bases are TGTGCCAGCAGTTTACTAGCGGAGACGAACACCGGGGAGCTGTTTTTT.

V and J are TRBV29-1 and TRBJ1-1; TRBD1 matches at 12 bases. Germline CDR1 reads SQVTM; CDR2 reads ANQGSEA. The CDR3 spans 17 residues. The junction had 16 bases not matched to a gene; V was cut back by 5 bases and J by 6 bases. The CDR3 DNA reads TGCAGCGTTCCCACCTCCGGGACAGGGGGCCCGACTGCTGAAGCTTTCTTT. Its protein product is CSVPTSGTGGPTAEAFF. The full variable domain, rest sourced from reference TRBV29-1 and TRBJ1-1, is SAVISQKPSRDICQRGTSLTIQCQVDSQVTMMFWYRQQPGQSLTLIATANQGSEATYESGFVIDKFPISRPNLTFSTLTVSNMSPEDSSIYLCSVPTSGTGGPTAEAFFGQGTRLTVV.

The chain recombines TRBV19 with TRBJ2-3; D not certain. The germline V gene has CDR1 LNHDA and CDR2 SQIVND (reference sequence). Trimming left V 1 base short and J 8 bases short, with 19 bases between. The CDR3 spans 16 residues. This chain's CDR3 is CASSIVSGVSIGTQYF. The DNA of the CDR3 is TGTGCCAGTAGTATAGTTTCCGGAGTTAGTATTGGTACGCAGTATTTT.

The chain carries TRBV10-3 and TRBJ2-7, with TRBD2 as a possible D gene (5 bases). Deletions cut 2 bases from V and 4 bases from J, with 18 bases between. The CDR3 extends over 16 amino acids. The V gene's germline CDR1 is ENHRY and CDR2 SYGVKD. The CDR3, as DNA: TGTGCCATCAGTGAGCCCGACACGAAATCGGGATACGAGCAGTACTTC. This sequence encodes CAISEPDTKSGYEQYF.

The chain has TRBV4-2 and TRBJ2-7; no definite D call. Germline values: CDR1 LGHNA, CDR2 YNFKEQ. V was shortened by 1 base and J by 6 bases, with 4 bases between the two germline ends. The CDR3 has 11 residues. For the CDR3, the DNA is TGTGCCAGCAGCCAAGCAGGCGAGCAGTACTTC. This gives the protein CASSQAGEQYF.

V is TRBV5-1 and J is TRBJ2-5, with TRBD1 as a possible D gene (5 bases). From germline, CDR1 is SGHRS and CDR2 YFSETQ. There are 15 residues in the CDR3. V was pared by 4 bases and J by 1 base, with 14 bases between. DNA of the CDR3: TGCGCCAGCAGCCCAGCCTCAGGGCCCCAAGAGACCCAGTACTTC. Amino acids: CASSPASGPQETQYF.

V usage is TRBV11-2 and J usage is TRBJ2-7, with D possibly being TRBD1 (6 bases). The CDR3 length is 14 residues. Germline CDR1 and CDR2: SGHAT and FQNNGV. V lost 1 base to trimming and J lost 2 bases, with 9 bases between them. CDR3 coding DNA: TGTGCCAGCAGCTTAGCAGGGGCGGCCTACGAGCAGTACTTC. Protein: CASSLAGAAYEQYF.

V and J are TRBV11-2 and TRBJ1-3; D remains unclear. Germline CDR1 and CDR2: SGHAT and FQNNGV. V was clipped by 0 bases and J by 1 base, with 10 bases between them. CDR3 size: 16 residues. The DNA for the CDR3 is TGTGCCAGCAGCTTAGAGTTCTTGGATTCTGGAAACACCATATATTTT. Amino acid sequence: CASSLEFLDSGNTIYF.

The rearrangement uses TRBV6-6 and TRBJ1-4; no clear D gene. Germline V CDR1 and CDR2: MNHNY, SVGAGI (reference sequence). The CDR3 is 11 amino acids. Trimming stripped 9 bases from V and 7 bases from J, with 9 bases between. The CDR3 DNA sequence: TGTGCCAGTGCGACGGGTGAAAAACTGTTTTTT. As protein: CASATGEKLFF.

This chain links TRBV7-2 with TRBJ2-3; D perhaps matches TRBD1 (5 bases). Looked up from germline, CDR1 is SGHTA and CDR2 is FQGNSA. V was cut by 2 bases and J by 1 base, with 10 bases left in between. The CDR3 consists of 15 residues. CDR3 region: CASSLRSGRTDTQYF. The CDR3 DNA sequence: TGTGCCAGCAGCTTACGTTCAGGGCGCACAGATACGCAGTATTTT.

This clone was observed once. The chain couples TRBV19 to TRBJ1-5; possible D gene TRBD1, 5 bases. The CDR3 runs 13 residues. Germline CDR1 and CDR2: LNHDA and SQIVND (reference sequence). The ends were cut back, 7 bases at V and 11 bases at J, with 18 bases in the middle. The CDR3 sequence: CASNQGGFITQHF. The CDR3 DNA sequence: TGTGCCAGTAATCAGGGAGGATTCATCACCCAGCATTTT.

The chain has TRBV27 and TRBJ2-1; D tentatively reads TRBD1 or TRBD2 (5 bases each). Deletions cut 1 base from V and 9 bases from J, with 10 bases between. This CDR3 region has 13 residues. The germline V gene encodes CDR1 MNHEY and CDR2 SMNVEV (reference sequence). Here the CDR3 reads CASSLYGGGEQFF. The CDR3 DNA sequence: TGTGCCAGCAGTTTATATGGGGGTGGTGAGCAGTTCTTC.

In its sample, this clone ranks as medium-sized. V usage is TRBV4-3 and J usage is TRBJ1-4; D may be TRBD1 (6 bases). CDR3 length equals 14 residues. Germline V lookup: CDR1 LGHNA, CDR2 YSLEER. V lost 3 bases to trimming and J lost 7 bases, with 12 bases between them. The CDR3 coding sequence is TGCGCCAGCAGCCAGGGCACAGGGAGTGAAAAACTGTTTTTT. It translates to CASSQGTGSEKLFF.

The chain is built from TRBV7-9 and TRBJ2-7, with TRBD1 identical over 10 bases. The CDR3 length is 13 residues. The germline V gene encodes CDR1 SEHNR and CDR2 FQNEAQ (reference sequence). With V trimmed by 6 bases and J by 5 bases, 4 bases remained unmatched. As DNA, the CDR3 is TGTGCCAGCAGGGGACAGGGGTTACACGAGCAGTACTTC. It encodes CASRGQGLHEQYF.

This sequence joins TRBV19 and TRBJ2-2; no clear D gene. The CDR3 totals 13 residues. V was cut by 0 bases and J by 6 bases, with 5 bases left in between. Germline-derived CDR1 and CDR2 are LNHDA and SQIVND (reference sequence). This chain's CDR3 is CASSIDLAGELFF. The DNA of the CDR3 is TGTGCCAGTAGTATAGATCTTGCCGGGGAGCTGTTTTTT.

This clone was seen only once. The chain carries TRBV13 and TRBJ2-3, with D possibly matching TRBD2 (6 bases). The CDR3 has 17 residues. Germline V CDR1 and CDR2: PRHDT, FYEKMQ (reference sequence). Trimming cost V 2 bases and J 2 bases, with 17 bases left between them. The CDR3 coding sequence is TGTGCCAGCAGCTTATTGCGGCTAGCGCCAGACACAGATACGCAGTATTTT. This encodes CASSLLRLAPDTDTQYF.

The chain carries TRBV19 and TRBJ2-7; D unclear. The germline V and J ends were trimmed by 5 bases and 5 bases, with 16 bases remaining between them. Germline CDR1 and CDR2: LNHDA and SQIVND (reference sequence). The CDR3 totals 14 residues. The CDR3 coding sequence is TGTGCCAGTAGTTTGACCCTGAAACCCCACGAGCAGTACTTC. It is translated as CASSLTLKPHEQYF.

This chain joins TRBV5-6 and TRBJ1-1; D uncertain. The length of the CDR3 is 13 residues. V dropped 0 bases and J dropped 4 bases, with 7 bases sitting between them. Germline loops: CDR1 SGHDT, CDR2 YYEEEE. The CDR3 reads CASSLGGGTEAFF. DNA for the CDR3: TGTGCCAGCAGCTTGGGGGGAGGCACTGAAGCTTTCTTT.

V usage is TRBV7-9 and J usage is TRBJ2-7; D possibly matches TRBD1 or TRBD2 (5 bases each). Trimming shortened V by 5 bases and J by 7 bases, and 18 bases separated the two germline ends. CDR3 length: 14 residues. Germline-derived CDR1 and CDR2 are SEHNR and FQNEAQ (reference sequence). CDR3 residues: CASSPRDGRLEQYF. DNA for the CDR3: TGTGCCAGCAGCCCCCGGGACGGCCGCCTGGAGCAGTACTTC.

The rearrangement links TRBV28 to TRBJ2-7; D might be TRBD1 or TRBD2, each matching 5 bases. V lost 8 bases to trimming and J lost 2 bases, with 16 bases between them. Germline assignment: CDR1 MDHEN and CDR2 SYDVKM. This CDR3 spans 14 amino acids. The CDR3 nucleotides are TGTGCCAGCTCGGGGCTTTACTCCCCCTACGAGCAGTACTTC. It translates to CASSGLYSPYEQYF.

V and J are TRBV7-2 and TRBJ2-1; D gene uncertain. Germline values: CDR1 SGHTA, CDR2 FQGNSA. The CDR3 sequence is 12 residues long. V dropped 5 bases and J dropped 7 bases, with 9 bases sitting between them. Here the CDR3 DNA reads TGTGCCAGCAGCACTCCCTGGAATGAGCAGTTCTTC. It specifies CASSTPWNEQFF.

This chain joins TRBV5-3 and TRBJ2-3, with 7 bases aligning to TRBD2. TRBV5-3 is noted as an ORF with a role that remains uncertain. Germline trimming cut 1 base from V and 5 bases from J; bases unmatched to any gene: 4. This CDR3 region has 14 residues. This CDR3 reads CARSLQGGIDTQYF. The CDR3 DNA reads TGTGCCAGAAGCTTGCAGGGAGGGATAGATACGCAGTATTTT.

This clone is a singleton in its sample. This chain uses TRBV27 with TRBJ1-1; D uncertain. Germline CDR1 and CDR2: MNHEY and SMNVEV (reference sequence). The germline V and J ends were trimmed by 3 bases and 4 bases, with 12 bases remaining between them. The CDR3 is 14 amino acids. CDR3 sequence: CASSLAGLGTEAFF. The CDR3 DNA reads TGTGCCAGCAGTTTGGCCGGGTTGGGCACTGAAGCTTTCTTT.